This T cell receptor beta chain was identified in a study of immune cell composition in non-small cell lung cancer. Findings and limits, study-wide: Clones >0.5% enriched in tumour were rarer in adenocarcinoma (about 35%) than squamous (75%).

Produced via immunoSEQ multiplex PCR; TCRdb's table is partial and in-frame only. The sample contains some 14,000 clones, 81% of which appear only once. In regard to this clone: Its antigen is as yet unknown.

The CDR3 runs to 15 residues. V lost 3 bases and J 2 bases, leaving 14 bases between the germline ends. Germline V gives CDR1 SGHNT, CDR2 YYREEE (reference sequence). This sequence originates from a human donor with non-small cell lung cancer. Material for sequencing was lung tumor tissue. The genes are TRBV5-4 and TRBJ2-5; D may be TRBD2 (6 bases). The CDR3 DNA is TGTGCCAGCAGCTACCGACTAGGGGCTCAAGAGACCCAGTACTTC. As protein: CASSYRLGAQETQYF.